This T cell receptor (beta chain) was captured by sequencing in a study of shared clonotypes between healthy human individuals (dated by TCRdb to about 2020). Describing the broader study: A few men and a couple of women, aged 18 to 49 years, made up the cohort. Blood TCR repertoires of a handful of healthy adults were deeply sequenced to estimate repertoire size and the extent of clonotype sharing between individuals. To increase sequencing depth and limit assay-specific biases, different laboratories used diverse techniques to prepare libraries and sequence TCR repertoires. Each donor's leukapheresis produced roughly between roughly 0.85 and 10 billion PBMCs. What the study reported, not specific to this receptor: Pairwise subsampling led to the expectation that sequencing depth would affect the degree of clonotype sharing among donors. Sampling was limited to blood, and TCR repertoires in tissue likely differ from TCR repertoires in blood. The small number of donors limited the genetic and exposure-history diversity represented.

With respect to this clone: What antigen it recognizes has not been identified. No quality values exist for individual bases; no much larger clone is one base distant.

Healthy HIV-negative adults with no recently reported acute infections or vaccinations were included as donors. Only Caucasian adults living in Nashville, Tennessee, USA were represented among the donors. In the unsorted samples, 87 million or so PBMCs were counted, and genomic DNA was extracted using the QIAamp DNA Blood Mini kit. After blood collection by leukapheresis, PBMCs were isolated using Ficoll-Histopaque density gradient centrifugation and then cryopreserved in the vapor phase of liquid nitrogen. CDR1 and CDR2 were assigned from the germline V gene (reference sequence) as LNHDA and SQIVND. Inclusive of the bounding cysteine and phenylalanine, the CDR3 is 13 residues long. Of the read, only the CDR3 DNA is kept; its 39 bases are in frame from base 1. The junction carries 12 bases between V and J, which are trimmed by 9 bases and 1 base respectively. TCR CDR3 regions were amplified from genomic DNA by multiplex PCR using the deep immunoSEQ assay. For each cell subset, the extracted genomic DNA was distributed evenly across all wells of several immunoSEQ 96-well plates, and each plate served as one replicate. For unsorted PBMC, about 300 ng genomic DNA, equal to 30,000 or so T cell genomes, was loaded into each replicate PCR. Ten immunoSEQ deep assay plates were used to sequence the unsorted PBMC genomic DNA. The purified libraries were quantified using a Qubit 3.0 fluorometer, sized with a Bioanalyzer 2100, and then quantified again using the KAPA Library Quantification kit. Every immunoSEQ 96-well plate was sequenced on a dedicated single-read 150-cycle Illumina NextSeq 550 flow cell. In the authors' own workflow: Because the immunoSEQ output included only junctional sequences and no quality scores, the filtering could not be the same as the filtering used for full-length reads. To assign V/J genes and CDR3, sequences were annotated using PyIR, a Python wrapper for IgBLAST v1.9, with IMGT germline references. Any read was removed if the V/J assignment was weak (E-value above 1e-6), the CDR3 was missing, or the read contained stop codons, out-of-frame junctions, or ambiguous translated residues. A V3J clonotype was defined by an identical inferred V gene, J gene, and CDR3 amino acid sequence. The percentage overlap between two repertoires was calculated by dividing the number of shared unique clonotypes by the size of the smaller repertoire. Richness of each repertoire was evaluated using RTK rarefaction, the Chao1 estimator, and Recon v2.1 estimates of unobserved clonotypes. TCRdb took over this immuneACCESS table, retaining in-frame rearrangements with V and J assigned. Such tables are incomplete; in checked studies, under half of the missing clones stem from an unresolved V gene, and the remainder is unexplained. V and J calls and clone size are copied from that table; D and trimming were computed from the DNA. Counted in this sample were about 480,000 clones; about 75% of them appeared once. About 12% of the sample lies in the top ten.

The clonotype originates from a woman in her thirties or forties in good health. Some clones in this sample may be carry-over from other donors' samples. Rearrangement joined TRBV19 to TRBJ1-2; TRBD1 is a possible D gene, resting on 6 matching bases. Sequenced: PBMCs. The sequence in DNA is TGTGCCAGGAGCTACAGGGATAACTATGGCTACACCTTC. Its coded protein is CARSYRDNYGYTF.